Listed here are 8 T cell receptor beta chains from one sample, sequenced in a study of a mutant IDH1 vaccine in newly diagnosed glioma. Generated by immunoSEQ multiplex PCR, the TCRdb table keeps only in-frame clones and is missing some. The sample shows around 29,000 clones, around 80% of them seen only once. Antigens for these TCRs are unknown. Time point meaning: week 23, last vaccination. Alongside topical imiquimod, each dose of vaccine comprised 300 ug of mutant IDH1 20-mer peptide. The source material was PBMCs, sampled from a glioma patient whose treatment included an IDH1 peptide vaccine. The source of these receptors is a young woman with glioma.

This clone was counted once. This CDR3 reads CASSPRAALPYNEQFF. CDR3 DNA: TGTGCCAGCAGCCCACGAGCGGCGCTACCCTACAATGAGCAGTTCTTC. The rearrangement links TRBV7-2 to TRBJ2-1, with TRBD2 as a possible D gene (5 bases). The CDR3 extends over 16 amino acids. CDR1 SGHTA and CDR2 FQGNSA come from the germline V gene. V was clipped by 5 bases and J by 2 bases, with 16 bases between them.

The chain employs TRBV5-6 and TRBJ1-6, with D perhaps matching TRBD1 (6 bases). CDR1 and CDR2 (germline): SGHDT, YYEEEE. V lost 3 bases and J 0 bases, leaving 16 bases between the germline ends. The CDR3 is made up of 18 amino acids. The CDR3 sequence is CASSSRDKISSYNSPLHF. For the CDR3, the DNA is TGTGCCAGCAGCTCCCGGGACAAGATTAGCTCCTATAATTCACCCCTCCACTTT. Using reference TRBV5-6 and TRBJ1-6 for the parts outside the CDR3, the full variable domain is DAGVTQSPTHLIKTRGQQVTLRCSPKSGHDTVSWYQQALGQGPQFIFQYYEEEERQRGNFPDRFSGHQFPNYSSELNVNALLLGDSALYLCASSSRDKISSYNSPLHFGNGTRLTVT.

The chain combines TRBV2 with TRBJ1-4; D ambiguous. CDR3 size: 14 residues. Germline values: CDR1 SNHLY, CDR2 FYNNEI. V lost 4 bases and J 2 bases, leaving 8 bases between the germline ends. The chain's CDR3 is CASSARYTNEKLFF. DNA for the CDR3: TGTGCCAGCAGTGCCAGGTACACTAATGAAAAACTGTTTTTT. The variable domain in full, completed from reference TRBV2 and TRBJ1-4, reads EPEVTQTPSHQVTQMGQEVILRCVPISNHLYFYWYRQILGQKVEFLVSFYNNEISEKSEIFDDQFSVERPDGSNFTLKIRSTKLEDSAMYFCASSARYTNEKLFFGSGTQLSVL.

This chain links TRBV30 with TRBJ1-2, with 9 bases fitting TRBD1. The CDR3 is made up of 12 amino acids. With V trimmed by 2 bases and J by 8 bases, 3 bases remained unmatched. Germline V lookup: CDR1 GTSNPN, CDR2 SVGIG (reference sequence). The CDR3 coding sequence is TGTGCCTGGAGTACAGGGGGCGAAGGCTACACCTTC. Protein sequence: CAWSTGGEGYTF.

The chain's CDR3 is CTSSQDSGLATYEQYF. CDR3 nucleotides: TGCACCAGCAGCCAAGATTCCGGGCTAGCGACGTACGAGCAGTACTTC. The chain is built from TRBV1 and TRBJ2-7; TRBD2 is the table's D call and was not checked against the DNA. TRBV1 constitutes a pseudogene. CDR3 length: 16 residues.

V usage is TRBV7-2 and J usage is TRBJ2-1, with 10 bases identical to TRBD2. With V trimmed by 4 bases and J by 10 bases, 7 bases remained unmatched. Germline-derived CDR1 and CDR2 are SGHTA and FQGNSA. The CDR3 sequence is 14 residues long. The CDR3 DNA is TGTGCCAGCAGCTCCAGGCTAGCGGGGGAAGAGCAGTTCTTC. Translated, it gives CASSSRLAGEEQFF.

The chain combines TRBV14 with TRBJ1-2; D is unclear. The CDR3 contains 13 residues. CDR1 and CDR2 from the germline V gene are SGHDN and FVKESK. The ends were cut back, 2 bases at V and 4 bases at J, with 8 bases in the middle. CDR3 sequence reads: CASSQSTFYGYTF. The CDR3 nucleotides read TGTGCCAGCAGCCAAAGTACTTTCTATGGCTACACCTTC.

V gene TRBV28 combines with J gene TRBJ2-7; D gene unclear. The V gene lost 4 bases and the J gene lost 2 bases, with 9 bases spanning the gap. The CDR3 loop spans 13 amino acids. Germline-derived CDR1 and CDR2 are MDHEN and SYDVKM. CDR3 in amino acids: CASSSPPTYEQYF. The CDR3 coding sequence is TGTGCCAGCAGTTCCCCCCCGACCTACGAGCAGTACTTC.